Presented here are 25 T cell receptor beta chains from one specimen sequenced in a study of identical twins. TCRdb reprocessed the 5' RACE reads with MiXCR, giving one entry per CDR3 protein. The sample has around 960,000 distinct CDR3 sequences, about 12% seen once; the top ten hold around 1.6%. This sample also appeared in a second study, on yellow fever vaccine responses in identical twins.

Sequencing used PBMCs. The source of these receptors is a woman between 18 and 29 years old in good health.

This clonotype appeared many times. The V gene is TRBV12-3 or TRBV12-4, the J gene TRBJ2-3, with a tentative D call TRBD1 (5 bases). The ends were cut back, 6 bases at V and 0 bases at J, with 13 bases in the middle. The CDR3 has 15 residues. CDR3 region: CASSPQGLSTDTQYF. CDR3 coding DNA: TGTGCCAGCAGCCCTCAGGGTTTAAGCACAGATACGCAGTATTTT.

The chain couples TRBV28 to TRBJ2-7; 8 positions agree with TRBD2. The germline V gene has CDR1 MDHEN and CDR2 SYDVKM. The trim removed 6 bases at V and 2 bases at J, leaving 9 bases unmatched. This CDR3 is built from 15 residues. CDR3 nucleotides: TGTGCCAGCAGCCAACTAGCGGCCAGAACCTACGAGCAGTACTTC. Protein sequence: CASSQLAARTYEQYF.

This clonotype occurred a few times. In nucleotides, the CDR3 is TGTGCCAGCAGTGCCGAACTAGCGGGGAACGAGCAGTTCTTC. Amino acid sequence: CASSAELAGNEQFF. V usage is TRBV6-1 and J usage is TRBJ2-1; 10 bases map to TRBD2. This CDR3 comprises 14 residues. Germline CDR1 reads MNHNS; CDR2 reads SASEGT. J lost 10 bases, V lost 4 bases, and 7 bases had no gene match.

With regard to this clonotype: At one end the junction does not follow the germline gene, possibly because of a read error. J is TRBJ1-1 and V is TRBV10-3; D uncertain. CDR1 ENHRY and CDR2 SYGVKD come from the germline V gene. The CDR3 loop spans 13 amino acids. The CDR3 nucleotides read TGTGCCATCAGGGAGTCCCGGGACACTGAAGCTTTCTTT. Its translation: CAIRESRDTEAFF.

The chain couples TRBV2 to TRBJ2-1, with D possibly TRBD2 on 5 matching bases. V shed 3 bases and J shed 0 bases, with 6 bases lying between them. The CDR3 is 14 residues long. CDR1 and CDR2 from the germline V gene are SNHLY and FYNNEI. For the CDR3, the DNA is TGTGCCAGCAGTGATCTAGCCTCCTACAATGAGCAGTTCTTC. Translating it yields CASSDLASYNEQFF. Complete variable domain (other parts from reference TRBV2 and TRBJ2-1): EPEVTQTPSHQVTQMGQEVILRCVPISNHLYFYWYRQILGQKVEFLVSFYNNEISEKSEIFDDQFSVERPDGSNFTLKIRSTKLEDSAMYFCASSDLASYNEQFFGPGTRLTVL.

Many counts were recorded for this clonotype. The chain joins TRBV9 to TRBJ1-6; possible D gene TRBD1, 5 bases. The CDR3 totals 15 residues. Germline CDR1 SGDLS, CDR2 YYNGEE. Trimming left V 3 bases short and J 9 bases short, with 16 bases between. The CDR3 DNA is TGTGCCAGCAGCGGCGGACACCATATCGCTTCACCCCTCCACTTT. Translating it yields CASSGGHHIASPLHF.

The chain employs TRBV20-1 and TRBJ2-7; possible D gene TRBD1, 5 bases. Germline V gene data show CDR1 as DFQATT and CDR2 as SNEGSKA (reference sequence). The CDR3 runs 13 residues. Trimming removed 3 bases from V and 4 bases from J, with 13 bases in between. The CDR3 loop reads CSASEGAEYEQYF. In DNA form, the CDR3 reads TGCAGTGCTAGTGAAGGGGCGGAATACGAGCAGTACTTC.

In this sample, this clonotype turned up a few times. The V call is TRBV4-1, the J call TRBJ1-5, with D perhaps matching TRBD1 (6 bases). This CDR3 region has 16 residues. Germline V gene data show CDR1 as MGHRA and CDR2 as YSYEKL. V dropped 0 bases and J dropped 2 bases, with 11 bases sitting between them. The CDR3 sequence is CASSQDEGGGNQPQHF. The CDR3 bases are TGCGCCAGCAGCCAAGATGAGGGGGGGGGCAATCAGCCCCAGCATTTT.

This clonotype occurred many times. The chain has TRBV16 and TRBJ1-1; 7 bases are a match to TRBD1. The CDR3 loop spans 13 amino acids. V was pared by 2 bases and J by 6 bases, with 3 bases of the junction left unmatched. CDR1 is KGHSY and CDR2 is FQNENV in the germline V gene. CDR3 region: CASSQIQGAEAFF. The CDR3 DNA reads as TGTGCCAGCAGCCAAATCCAGGGGGCTGAAGCTTTCTTT.

CDR3 sequence reads: CASSPYRTGSTDTQYF. The CDR3 DNA reads as TGTGCCAGCAGCCCATATCGGACAGGGAGCACAGATACGCAGTATTTT. This sequence joins TRBV3-1 and TRBJ2-3, with TRBD1 matching 8 bases. The junction had 6 bases not matched to a gene; V was cut back by 4 bases and J by 0 bases. Germline V CDR1 and CDR2: LGHDT, YNNKEL (reference sequence). The CDR3 contains 16 residues.

The chain links TRBV11-2 to TRBJ1-2, with TRBD1 identical over 12 bases. The length of the CDR3 is 14 residues. The junction had 14 bases not matched to a gene; V was cut back by 7 bases and J by 14 bases. The germline V gene encodes CDR1 SGHAT and CDR2 FQNNGV. The CDR3 here is CASKETGQGASRTF. The DNA of the CDR3 is TGTGCCAGCAAAGAAACGGGACAGGGGGCTTCGAGGACCTTC.

This clonotype was found a few times. The rearrangement joins TRBV20-1 to TRBJ1-2; D unresolved. This CDR3 has 12 residues. Germline CDR1 DFQATT, CDR2 SNEGSKA (reference sequence). V lost 3 bases and J 4 bases, leaving 9 bases between the germline ends. This CDR3 is CSASKWGYGYTF. The CDR3, as DNA: TGCAGTGCTAGTAAATGGGGCTATGGCTACACCTTC.

This clonotype was observed many times. The chain is built from TRBV29-1 and TRBJ1-1; 10 bases match TRBD1. Germline V CDR1 and CDR2: SQVTM, ANQGSEA. The CDR3 has 13 residues. With V trimmed by 6 bases and J by 3 bases, 4 bases remained unmatched. In nucleotides, the CDR3 is TGCAGCGTGGCCGGGACAGGGGACACTGAAGCTTTCTTT. It yields the protein CSVAGTGDTEAFF.

This clonotype showed up just a few times. The genes are TRBV24-1 and TRBJ2-3; tentatively, D is TRBD1 or TRBD2 (6 bases each). Germline CDR1 reads KGHDR; CDR2 reads SFDVKD. This CDR3 spans 16 amino acids. Trimming took 5 bases from V and 3 from J, leaving 17 bases between them. CDR3 coding DNA: TGTGCCACCAGTGGAATCCGGGGGCGGTCGACAGATACGCAGTATTTT. Translated: CATSGIRGRSTDTQYF.

This clonotype was seen only a few times. Because the CDR3's place on the DNA is in doubt, the DNA is left out and the CDR3 is given as listed by TCRdb. V gene TRBV6-2 or TRBV6-3 combines with J gene TRBJ2-5; the table's D call TRBD2 went unverified against the DNA. Per germline, CDR1 MNHEY and CDR2 SVGEGT. The CDR3 sequence runs 18 residues, both termini included. The CDR3 sequence: CASSSSGLAGGRRETQYF.

In this sample, this clonotype turned up a few times. This chain links TRBV9 with TRBJ2-1; D is undetermined. V was pared by 0 bases and J by 0 bases, with 7 bases between. CDR3 size: 15 residues. The V gene's germline CDR1 is SGDLS and CDR2 YYNGEE. The CDR3: CASSVGMVSYNEQFF. The CDR3 coding sequence is TGTGCCAGCAGCGTAGGGATGGTCTCCTACAATGAGCAGTTCTTC.

The CDR3 spells CASTALAGAVQETQYF. For the CDR3, the DNA is TGTGCCAGCACGGCCCTAGCGGGGGCCGTCCAAGAGACCCAGTACTTC. The V gene is TRBV5-5, the J gene TRBJ2-5; TRBD2 matches at 10 bases. Germline-derived CDR1 and CDR2 are SGHKS and YYEKEE (reference sequence). Trimming took 6 bases from V and 1 from J; bases not matched to a gene: 9. The CDR3 has 16 residues.

This clonotype appeared a few times. The V call is TRBV5-1, the J call TRBJ1-1; D ambiguous. From germline, CDR1 is SGHRS and CDR2 YFSETQ. This CDR3 contains 14 residues. V was shortened by 2 bases and J by 1 base, with 9 bases between the two germline ends. The CDR3 protein is CASSFSTENTEAFF. DNA of the CDR3: TGCGCCAGCAGCTTCTCAACAGAGAACACTGAAGCTTTCTTT.

This clonotype was observed a handful of times. This chain connects TRBV12-3 or TRBV12-4 to TRBJ2-5, with D possibly matching TRBD2 (5 bases). CDR3 size: 15 residues. V lost 4 bases and J lost 1, with 13 bases in between. The CDR3 loop reads CASSSATGLQETQYF. DNA for the CDR3: TGTGCCAGCAGTTCCGCGACCGGACTCCAAGAGACCCAGTACTTC.

The gene calls are TRBV6-1 and TRBJ2-7; 7 nucleotides align to TRBD1. Trimming took 5 bases from V and 1 from J; bases not matched to a gene: 8. CDR3 length equals 15 residues. The germline gives CDR1 MNHNS, CDR2 SASEGT. The CDR3 spells CASSPMDRRSYEQYF. In nucleotides, the CDR3 is TGTGCCAGCAGTCCGATGGACAGGAGATCCTACGAGCAGTACTTC.

This clonotype was seen a handful of times. The chain recombines TRBV5-6 with TRBJ2-1; D is possibly TRBD2 (6 bases). The germline V and J ends were trimmed by 3 bases and 1 base, with 14 bases remaining between them. Germline CDR1 is SGHDT and CDR2 is YYEEEE. This CDR3 has 16 amino acids. CDR3 sequence: CASSYTGLQSYNEQFF. As DNA, the CDR3 is TGTGCCAGCAGCTACACGGGACTCCAGTCCTACAATGAGCAGTTCTTC. The full variable domain, its missing parts supplied by reference TRBV5-6 and TRBJ2-1, is DAGVTQSPTHLIKTRGQQVTLRCSPKSGHDTVSWYQQALGQGPQFIFQYYEEEERQRGNFPDRFSGHQFPNYSSELNVNALLLGDSALYLCASSYTGLQSYNEQFFGPGTRLTVL.

This clonotype was counted only a few times. The CDR3: CATSPFLGDTQYF. The DNA for the CDR3 is TGTGCCACCAGCCCTTTTCTCGGAGATACGCAGTATTTT. The gene calls are TRBV24-1 and TRBJ2-3; no clear D gene. Germline V gene sequence: CDR1 KGHDR, CDR2 SFDVKD. The length of the CDR3 is 13 residues. The V end lost 7 bases, the J end lost 5 bases, and 12 bases lay between the germline ends.

This clonotype was seen ten or more times. V and J are TRBV12-3 or TRBV12-4 and TRBJ1-4, with D unresolved. Between the trimmed V and J ends, which lost 7 bases and 7 bases, there was a span of 22 bases. The CDR3 contains 16 residues. The chain's CDR3 is CASTLRGGGRTEKLFF. The CDR3 nucleotides are TGTGCCAGCACTTTGAGAGGTGGAGGGAGGACTGAAAAACTGTTTTTT.

This clonotype was detected ten times or more. V is TRBV18 and J is TRBJ1-1; D unresolved. Germline values: CDR1 KGHSH, CDR2 LQKENI. Trimming removed 6 bases at V and 2 bases at J, with 7 bases between. CDR3 size: 12 residues. CDR3 bases: TGTGCCAGCTCGCGACTAAACACTGAAGCTTTCTTT. Residues: CASSRLNTEAFF.

This clonotype has more than one count but fewer than ten. The J gene is TRBJ1-1, the V gene TRBV15; possible D gene TRBD1, 5 bases. CDR1 is LNHNV, CDR2 YYDKDF, per germline (reference sequence). This CDR3 contains 13 residues. The V gene lost 9 bases and the J gene lost 0 bases, with 11 bases spanning the gap. CDR3 loop: CATEDSMNTEAFF. In nucleotides, the CDR3 is TGTGCCACGGAAGACAGCATGAACACTGAAGCTTTCTTT.